These 26 T cell receptor beta chains were sequenced from one sample in a study of blood T cell repertoires in COVID-19. Repertoires were generated with immunoSEQ multiplex PCR, while TCRdb's copy carries only in-frame clones and drops some. The table lists about 200,000 clones, roughly 88% of them singletons. The sequencing sample was made of PBMCs or T cells enriched from blood (not recorded which). The receptors originated from a man aged 35-49 years with acute COVID-19.

The chain links TRBV7-3 to TRBJ2-6, with 8 bases that match TRBD1. Germline loops: CDR1 SGHTA, CDR2 FQGTGA. The CDR3 contains 19 residues. The V segment lost 5 bases and the J segment 0 bases; nucleotides outside the gene matches: 12. The CDR3 region is CASSQRQGSLTSGANVLTF. CDR3 DNA: TGTGCCAGCAGCCAGCGACAGGGGAGCCTTACCTCTGGGGCCAACGTCCTGACTTTC.

In its sample, this clone was seen once. The chain couples TRBV5-1 to TRBJ2-3, with D possibly being TRBD2 (7 bases). Germline CDR1 and CDR2: SGHRS and YFSETQ. The CDR3 consists of 16 residues. The V end lost 1 base, the J end lost 1 base, and 13 bases lay between the germline ends. The CDR3 DNA reads as TGCGCCAGCAGCTTGATGGGGGGGCGCCGCACAGATACGCAGTATTTT. Translating it yields CASSLMGGRRTDTQYF.

V usage is TRBV12-3 or TRBV12-4 and J usage is TRBJ2-7; 7 positions agree with TRBD2. CDR3 size: 13 residues. J lost 5 bases, V lost 9 bases, and 10 bases had no gene match. The CDR3 protein is CASQKGLNDEQYF. In nucleotides, the CDR3 is TGTGCCAGTCAAAAGGGACTAAACGACGAGCAGTACTTC.

This chain links TRBV6-5 with TRBJ2-7, with TRBD1 identical over 11 bases. The CDR3 loop spans 15 amino acids. V lost 7 bases and J lost 4; bases outside the gene matches: 9. Germline V gene data show CDR1 as MNHEY and CDR2 as SVGAGI. CDR3 sequence reads: CASTAGGTGGYEQYF. The DNA of the CDR3 is TGTGCCAGCACCGCCGGCGGGACAGGGGGTTACGAGCAGTACTTC.

This clone was observed many times. The same CDR3 also results from other DNA sequences found in this sample. The rearrangement joins TRBV6-1 to TRBJ2-7, with TRBD2 identical over 8 bases. This CDR3 has 15 residues. Germline trimming cut 2 bases from V and 0 bases from J; bases unmatched to any gene: 3. Germline CDR1 reads MNHNS; CDR2 reads SASEGT. The CDR3 spells CASSESGGSSYEQYF. DNA of the CDR3: TGTGCCAGCAGTGAAAGCGGGGGAAGCTCCTACGAGCAGTACTTC.

This clone is a singleton in its sample. This rearrangement joins TRBV4-1 to TRBJ1-2, with 7 bases identical to TRBD1. The CDR3 length is 14 residues. Germline trimming cut 2 bases from V and 8 bases from J; bases unmatched to any gene: 8. Germline V gene data show CDR1 as MGHRA and CDR2 as YSYEKL. The CDR3 loop reads CASSQPGTAVGYTF. The CDR3 DNA reads as TGCGCCAGCAGCCAACCCGGGACAGCAGTCGGCTACACCTTC.

The V and J genes are TRBV6-5 and TRBJ1-5; 7 positions agree with TRBD1. Germline CDR1 is MNHEY and CDR2 is SVGAGI. The CDR3 runs 13 residues. V was pared by 10 bases and J by 4 bases, with 7 bases of the junction left unmatched. The CDR3 loop is CATIDRDNQPQHF. CDR3 nucleotide sequence: TGTGCCACCATAGACAGGGATAATCAGCCCCAGCATTTT.

This chain joins TRBV18 and TRBJ2-7; D perhaps matches TRBD1 (6 bases). Germline V gene lookup returns CDR1 KGHSH and CDR2 LQKENI. The V and J ends lost 5 bases and 6 bases respectively, with 11 bases between them. The CDR3 spans 12 residues. The CDR3 is CASSTQGSEQYF. CDR3 nucleotide sequence: TGTGCCAGCTCAACTCAGGGGTCCGAGCAGTACTTC.

V gene TRBV6-2 or TRBV6-3 combines with J gene TRBJ2-3; TRBD2 might be the D (6 bases). Trimming took 2 bases from V and 4 from J, leaving 13 bases between them. The CDR3 consists of 15 residues. Germline V gives CDR1 MNHEY, CDR2 SVGEGT. The CDR3 nucleotides read TGTGCCAGCAGTTACAACGAGGAGGGCTCAGATACGCAGTATTTT. Amino acids: CASSYNEEGSDTQYF.

This sequence joins TRBV7-2 and TRBJ1-1; 7 nucleotides agree with TRBD1. The ends lost 6 bases at V and 2 bases at J; junction bases unmatched: 3. Looked up from germline, CDR1 is SGHTA and CDR2 is FQGNSA. The CDR3 spans 13 residues. The CDR3 DNA follows: TGTGCCAGCAGGAGGGACAGTAACACTGAAGCTTTCTTT. Residues: CASRRDSNTEAFF.

The chain is built from TRBV6-6 and TRBJ2-1; possible D gene TRBD2, 7 bases. The CDR3 has 15 amino acids. Germline CDR1 MNHNY, CDR2 SVGAGI (reference sequence). Trimming shortened V by 2 bases and J by 1 base, and 9 bases separated the two germline ends. CDR3 coding DNA: TGTGCCAGCAGTTACGGGAGGGGGTCCTACAATGAGCAGTTCTTC. This translates into CASSYGRGSYNEQFF.

The chain links TRBV10-1 to TRBJ2-3; TRBD1 aligns across 9 bases. Trimming at V came to 3 bases and at J to 0 bases, leaving 4 bases not matched to a gene. The CDR3 is 16 residues long. Germline V CDR1 and CDR2: WNHNN, SYGVQD (reference sequence). CDR3 DNA sequence: TGCGCCAGCAGTGAATCGGGGACAGGGAGCACAGATACGCAGTATTTT. Protein: CASSESGTGSTDTQYF.

The genes are TRBV27 and TRBJ2-7; TRBD1 is a possible D gene (5 bases). CDR1 is MNHEY and CDR2 is SMNVEV in the germline V gene (reference sequence). This CDR3 has 14 amino acids. V was clipped by 0 bases and J by 2 bases, with 8 bases between them. The CDR3 protein is CASSLSIGAYEQYF. DNA of the CDR3: TGTGCCAGCAGTTTATCGATAGGGGCCTACGAGCAGTACTTC.

This clone has more than one count but fewer than ten. The chain carries TRBV30 and TRBJ2-1, with TRBD2 matching over 14 bases. After removal of 5 bases from V and 0 bases from J, the junction contained 6 bases not matched to a gene. This CDR3 is built from 17 residues. Germline-derived CDR1 and CDR2 are GTSNPN and SVGIG (reference sequence). CDR3 bases: TGTGCCTGGGGAAGGGGGACTAGCGGGAGCTCCTACAATGAGCAGTTCTTC. Encoded protein: CAWGRGTSGSSYNEQFF.

This clone showed up just a few times. The V call is TRBV7-2, the J call TRBJ2-1, with no clear D. CDR3 length equals 14 residues. Trimming took off 5 bases at V and 7 bases at J, with 15 bases between the two ends. In germline, CDR1 is SGHTA, CDR2 FQGNSA. The CDR3 DNA sequence: TGTGCCAGCAGCCCGACGGGTTCACGGAATGAGCAGTTCTTC. It yields the protein CASSPTGSRNEQFF.

The V call is TRBV2, the J call TRBJ1-2; maybe TRBD1 (6 bases). The V gene's germline CDR1 is SNHLY and CDR2 FYNNEI. The germline V and J ends were trimmed by 7 bases and 1 base, with 19 bases remaining between them. The CDR3 covers 16 residues. This CDR3 is CASNPGPGEGNYGYTF. CDR3 coding DNA: TGTGCCAGCAATCCTGGCCCAGGGGAGGGTAACTATGGCTACACCTTC.

This chain joins TRBV5-8 and TRBJ1-5; D remains ambiguous. The CDR3 consists of 12 residues. The V end lost 4 bases, the J end lost 3 bases, and 5 bases lay between the germline ends. Germline lookup yields CDR1 SGHTS and CDR2 YDEGEE. CDR3 residues: CASSGLNQPQHF. The DNA of the CDR3 is TGTGCCAGCAGCGGGCTCAATCAGCCCCAGCATTTT.

The J gene is TRBJ2-3, the V gene TRBV5-1, with D possibly TRBD2 on 6 matching bases. The V gene lost 6 bases and the J gene lost 3 bases, with 17 bases spanning the gap. The CDR3 totals 15 residues. The germline gives CDR1 SGHRS, CDR2 YFSETQ. DNA of the CDR3: TGCGCCAGCACAAAGCGGGTGGAGGTGACAGATACGCAGTATTTT. This codes for CASTKRVEVTDTQYF.

This clone appeared once. This chain connects TRBV6-5 to TRBJ2-5, with 7 bases matching TRBD1. From germline, CDR1 is MNHEY and CDR2 SVGAGI. Unmatched junction bases numbered 9, after V lost 5 bases and J lost 6 bases. This CDR3 contains 14 residues. The CDR3 reads CASSPRQGSQTQYF. The CDR3 DNA reads as TGTGCCAGCAGTCCGAGACAGGGAAGCCAGACCCAGTACTTC.

The chain uses TRBV6-5 and TRBJ1-1; tentatively, D is TRBD1 (5 bases). V lost 7 bases, J lost 4 bases, and 13 bases lay in between. This CDR3 region has 13 residues. Germline V gives CDR1 MNHEY, CDR2 SVGAGI. The CDR3 loop is CASKPGHSTEAFF. In DNA form, the CDR3 reads TGTGCCAGCAAACCCGGACACTCCACTGAAGCTTTCTTT.

Notes on this clone: This CDR3 is also generated by other DNA sequences in the sample. The chain is built from TRBV18 and TRBJ1-5; 8 bases match TRBD1. Germline CDR1 is KGHSH and CDR2 is LQKENI. V lost 3 bases to trimming and J lost 2 bases; unmatched junction nucleotides: 3. The CDR3 has 15 residues. For the CDR3, the DNA is TGTGCCAGCTCACCTGGACAGGGCGGCAATCAGCCCCAGCATTTT. Translated, it gives CASSPGQGGNQPQHF.

The CDR3 bases are TGCGCCAGCAGCTTGGACAGGGCCGGGGAGCTGTTTTTT. Translating gives CASSLDRAGELFF. The chain uses TRBV5-1 and TRBJ2-2, with a possible D match to TRBD1 (6 bases). This CDR3 has 13 amino acids. Per the germline V gene, CDR1 is SGHRS and CDR2 is YFSETQ. Trimming removed 0 bases at V and 6 bases at J, with 6 bases between.

The sample holds a few counts of this clone. The chain links TRBV7-6 to TRBJ2-2; D is unclear. Trimming cost V 5 bases and J 5 bases, with 12 bases left between them. Germline CDR1 SGHVS, CDR2 FNYEAQ. The CDR3 is 14 amino acids. Here the CDR3 DNA reads TGTGCCAGCAGCCCCACGTGGCAAACCGGGGAGCTGTTTTTT. Translation gives CASSPTWQTGELFF.

V and J are TRBV7-9 and TRBJ2-7; 7 bases align to TRBD1. With 2 bases clipped from V and 6 bases from J, the junction kept 7 bases outside the gene matches. Germline CDR1 is SEHNR and CDR2 is FQNEAQ (reference sequence). The CDR3 runs to 14 residues. This CDR3 is CASSLSTGLPEQYF. CDR3 sequence (DNA): TGTGCCAGCAGCTTATCGACAGGGCTCCCCGAGCAGTACTTC.

The chain couples TRBV18 to TRBJ1-3; weak D call: TRBD1 (5 bases). CDR1 and CDR2 (germline): KGHSH, LQKENI. The V end was cut by 2 bases, the J end by 2 bases, with 10 bases between. The CDR3 covers 15 residues. The chain's CDR3 is CASSPGQIPGNTIYF. The CDR3 DNA reads TGTGCCAGCTCACCAGGACAAATCCCTGGAAACACCATATATTTT.

The J gene is TRBJ2-3, the V gene TRBV11-2, with TRBD2 matching 9 bases. CDR1 SGHAT and CDR2 FQNNGV come from the germline V gene. Germline trimming cut 5 bases from V and 4 bases from J; bases unmatched to any gene: 16. CDR3 length: 18 amino acids. CDR3 residues: CASSPWGPLAGRPDTQYF. The CDR3 nucleotides are TGTGCCAGCAGCCCCTGGGGGCCACTAGCGGGTAGGCCAGATACGCAGTATTTT.